Included here is one T cell receptor beta chain sequence, with context. Random hexamers primed reverse transcription of about 0.45 to 1 ug RNA. TCRdb processed the immunoSEQ multiplex PCR reads anew with MiXCR; each CDR3 protein has one entry. The repertoire includes around 190,000 distinct CDR3 sequences, 94% of them detected once, and 0.12% sits in the top ten. The length of the CDR3 is 16 residues. With V trimmed by 0 bases and J by 2 bases, 4 bases remained unmatched. The data were obtained in a study of CD8 T cells in Susac syndrome. On the study more broadly: Within the group of sequenced Susac syndrome patients, about six had active disease and eight were in remission. Susac syndrome patients were untreated, on corticosteroids with some adding intravenous immunoglobulin, or on intravenous immunoglobulin only.

The sequencing sample was made of CD4+ T cells from PBMCs. V usage is TRBV12-3 or TRBV12-4 and J usage is TRBJ2-5; 9 bases fit TRBD2. The receptor was isolated from a human donor with Susac syndrome. CDR3 protein: CASSLAGGGAQETQYF. CDR3 in DNA: TGTGCCAGCAGTTTAGCAGGCGGGGGGGCTCAAGAGACCCAGTACTTC.